Presented here are 29 T cell receptor beta chains from one specimen sequenced in a study of CD8 T cells in Susac syndrome. Reverse transcription of about 0.45 to 1 ug RNA was performed with random hexamers. MiXCR, run by TCRdb on the immunoSEQ multiplex PCR reads, gives a single entry per CDR3 protein. The sample includes about 150,000 distinct CDR3 sequences, about 94% seen only once; the top ten take more than 0.2%. Sequenced sample: CD8+ T cells from PBMCs. Receptor source: a human donor with multiple sclerosis.

J is TRBJ1-6 and V is TRBV12-3 or TRBV12-4; D is ambiguous. This CDR3 is 12 amino acids long. V was shortened by 4 bases and J by 10 bases, with 8 bases between the two germline ends. Here the CDR3 reads CASSSRFSPLHF. CDR3 bases: TGTGCCAGCAGTTCGAGGTTCTCACCCCTCCACTTT.

This chain connects TRBV29-1 to TRBJ2-4; 8 bases fit TRBD1. Germline CDR1 reads SQVTM; CDR2 reads ANQGSEA. V lost 6 bases and J lost 1; bases outside the gene matches: 20. The CDR3 sequence is 19 residues long. The CDR3 is CSVESGQAIGGEAKNIQYF. CDR3 DNA: TGCAGCGTGGAGTCGGGACAGGCTATAGGTGGCGAGGCCAAAAACATTCAGTACTTC. Drawing the rest from reference TRBV29-1 and TRBJ2-4, the complete variable domain is SAVISQKPSRDICQRGTSLTIQCQVDSQVTMMFWYRQQPGQSLTLIATANQGSEATYESGFVIDKFPISRPNLTFSTLTVSNMSPEDSSIYLCSVESGQAIGGEAKNIQYFGAGTRLSVL.

The V call is TRBV27, the J call TRBJ1-1; D uncertain. The ends were cut back, 7 bases at V and 11 bases at J, with 5 bases in the middle. CDR1 is MNHEY, CDR2 SMNVEV, per germline (reference sequence). This CDR3 has 8 residues. The CDR3 region is CASMRAFF. The CDR3 nucleotides are TGTGCCAGCATGCGGGCTTTCTTT.

This clonotype was seen a few times. The chain carries TRBV7-6 and TRBJ2-7, with D tentatively TRBD1 (5 bases). V lost 2 bases and J 5 bases, leaving 16 bases between the germline ends. Germline V gene lookup returns CDR1 SGHVS and CDR2 FNYEAQ. The CDR3 is made up of 15 amino acids. CDR3 nucleotide sequence: TGTGCCAGCAGCTTAAATCTCCTGGGGCCGAACGAGCAGTACTTC. Its protein product is CASSLNLLGPNEQYF.

The chain employs TRBV29-1 and TRBJ1-1, with TRBD1 matching 9 bases. Germline loops: CDR1 SQVTM, CDR2 ANQGSEA. Trimming cost V 5 bases and J 4 bases; bases outside gene matches: 5. CDR3 length: 13 amino acids. CDR3 in DNA: TGCAGCGTTCGGGACAGGGCGAGCACTGAAGCTTTCTTT. Protein: CSVRDRASTEAFF.

The chain uses TRBV4-1 and TRBJ2-3; the D gene is possibly TRBD2 (5 bases). The CDR3 sequence is 14 residues long. Trimming shortened V by 7 bases and J by 6 bases, and 17 bases separated the two germline ends. Germline lookup yields CDR1 MGHRA and CDR2 YSYEKL. The CDR3 DNA sequence: TGCGCCAGCACCCATAGCGCCTCGGGGGATACGCAGTATTTT. Translating it yields CASTHSASGDTQYF.

The V and J genes are TRBV30 and TRBJ2-7; D might be TRBD1 (6 bases). This CDR3 has 15 residues. The germline V gene encodes CDR1 GTSNPN and CDR2 SVGIG (reference sequence). Between the trimmed V and J ends, which lost 4 bases and 8 bases, there was a span of 24 bases. As DNA, the CDR3 is TGTGCCTGGACCGGACCGTCTTGGGGGCCGGTTAAGCAGTACTTC. Its protein is CAWTGPSWGPVKQYF. Drawing the rest from reference TRBV30 and TRBJ2-7, the complete variable domain is SQTIHQWPATLVQPVGSPLSLECTVEGTSNPNLYWYRQAAGRGLQLLFYSVGIGQISSEVPQNLSASRPQDRQFILSSKKLLLSDSGFYLCAWTGPSWGPVKQYFGPGTRLTVT.

V is TRBV29-1 and J is TRBJ2-7; 12 bases match TRBD1. V lost 3 bases to trimming and J lost 4 bases; unmatched junction nucleotides: 4. Germline V lookup: CDR1 SQVTM, CDR2 ANQGSEA. There are 14 residues in the CDR3. The CDR3 loop reads CSVEGQGALYEQYF. In nucleotides, the CDR3 is TGCAGCGTTGAGGGACAGGGGGCTTTATACGAGCAGTACTTC.

The J gene is TRBJ2-1, the V gene TRBV9; 7 bases are shared with TRBD2. The CDR3 is 14 residues long. Losses at the gene ends were 3 bases for V and 8 bases for J; bases not matched to a gene: 8. In germline, CDR1 is SGDLS, CDR2 YYNGEE. In nucleotides, the CDR3 is TGTGCCAGCAGCGCCCAAGGGAGGGGCGATGAGCAGTTCTTC. Translation gives CASSAQGRGDEQFF.

The chain recombines TRBV6-2 or TRBV6-3 with TRBJ1-2; D not certain. This CDR3 comprises 14 residues. Trimming removed 2 bases at V and 4 bases at J, with 11 bases between. Germline V gene lookup returns CDR1 MNHEY and CDR2 SVGEGT. CDR3 region: CASSYPASIYGYTF. In DNA form, the CDR3 reads TGTGCCAGCAGTTACCCCGCTAGCATCTATGGCTACACCTTC.

In the case of this clonotype: A junction boundary mismatches the germline segment, possibly from a read error. The J gene is TRBJ1-1, the V gene TRBV20-1, with TRBD1 as a possible D gene (5 bases). The length of the CDR3 is 15 residues. Germline V gene data show CDR1 as DFQATT and CDR2 as SNEGSKA (reference sequence). The CDR3 reads CSARVGASVKTEAFF. DNA of the CDR3: TGCAGTGCTAGAGTCGGGGCCTCGGTGAAGACTGAAGCTTTCTTT.

This clonotype occurred once. This chain connects TRBV3-1 to TRBJ1-2, with D unclear. The CDR3 consists of 13 residues. Germline V CDR1 and CDR2: LGHDT, YNNKEL (reference sequence). Deletions cut 4 bases from V and 4 bases from J, with 10 bases between. The CDR3 nucleotides read TGTGCCAGCAGCCCCGGACGGACCTATGGCTACACCTTC. This codes for CASSPGRTYGYTF.

The rearrangement uses TRBV9 and TRBJ2-5, with D tentatively TRBD1 (6 bases). This CDR3 has 14 amino acids. V lost 1 base, J lost 5 bases, and 12 bases lay in between. CDR1 and CDR2 from the germline V gene are SGDLS and YYNGEE. The CDR3 loop reads CASSVSRGEETQYF. CDR3 DNA sequence: TGTGCCAGCAGCGTAAGCAGGGGCGAGGAGACCCAGTACTTC.

This clonotype was recorded a few times. The chain carries TRBV19 and TRBJ1-1; D uncertain. The germline V and J ends were trimmed by 7 bases and 5 bases, with 8 bases remaining between them. The CDR3 length is 11 residues. Looked up from germline, CDR1 is LNHDA and CDR2 is SQIVND (reference sequence). The DNA of the CDR3 is TGTGCCAGTACAGTGGGTACTGAAGCTTTCTTT. Translating gives CASTVGTEAFF. Combining the CDR3 with reference TRBV19 and TRBJ1-1 gives the whole variable domain DGGITQSPKYLFRKEGQNVTLSCEQNLNHDAMYWYRQDPGQGLRLIYYSQIVNDFQKGDIAEGYSVSREKKESFPLTVTSAQKNPTAFYLCASTVGTEAFFGQGTRLTVV.

V and J are TRBV2 and TRBJ1-2; D is uncertain. Trimming cost V 8 bases and J 4 bases, with 11 bases left between them. Looked up from germline, CDR1 is SNHLY and CDR2 is FYNNEI. The CDR3 is made up of 12 amino acids. This CDR3 is CASGRTAYGYTF. The CDR3, as DNA: TGTGCCAGCGGTCGGACGGCCTATGGCTACACCTTC.

V is TRBV19 and J is TRBJ2-1, with 7 bases fitting TRBD1. Germline CDR1 reads LNHDA; CDR2 reads SQIVND (reference sequence). The ends lost 10 bases at V and 11 bases at J; junction bases unmatched: 8. The CDR3 has 11 residues. CDR3 sequence (DNA): TGTGCCACCCAAACAGGGGTAAAGCAGTTCTTC. Translated, it gives CATQTGVKQFF. Based on the CDR3 plus reference TRBV19 and TRBJ2-1, the full variable domain is DGGITQSPKYLFRKEGQNVTLSCEQNLNHDAMYWYRQDPGQGLRLIYYSQIVNDFQKGDIAEGYSVSREKKESFPLTVTSAQKNPTAFYLCATQTGVKQFFGPGTRLTVL.

V gene TRBV12-5 combines with J gene TRBJ2-7; D not certain. This CDR3 comprises 10 residues. Looked up from germline, CDR1 is LGHNT and CDR2 is FRNRAP. V was cut by 6 bases and J by 5 bases, with 5 bases left in between. The CDR3 DNA reads TGTGCTAGTGGCATCCACGAGCAGTACTTC. Protein sequence: CASGIHEQYF.

This clonotype was detected once. The chain couples TRBV7-9 to TRBJ2-6; D tentatively reads TRBD1 or TRBD2 (7 bases each). With 7 bases removed from V and 0 bases from J, the gap between germline ends came to 16 bases. Germline CDR1 SEHNR, CDR2 FQNEAQ (reference sequence). The CDR3 has 17 residues. The DNA for the CDR3 is TGTGCCAGCACCCCGAGCAGGGGGGGCTCTGGGGCCAACGTCCTGACTTTC. Protein sequence: CASTPSRGGSGANVLTF. The full variable domain, its missing parts supplied by reference TRBV7-9 and TRBJ2-6, is DTGVSQNPRHKITKRGQNVTFRCDPISEHNRLYWYRQTLGQGPEFLTYFQNEAQLEKSRLLSDRFSAERPKGSFSTLEIQRTEQGDSAMYLCASTPSRGGSGANVLTFGAGSRLTVL.

The V and J genes are TRBV6-1 and TRBJ2-7, with 14 positions matching TRBD2. J gave up 5 bases and V 4 bases, and 16 bases lay outside the gene matches. The CDR3 length is 19 residues. Germline V gene sequence: CDR1 MNHNS, CDR2 SASEGT. CDR3 DNA: TGTGCCAGCAGTGCTGGACTAGCGGGGGGCCTTCGGAGGGCCCACGAGCAGTACTTC. This encodes CASSAGLAGGLRRAHEQYF.

The genes are TRBV5-6 and TRBJ2-4, with D perhaps matching TRBD2 (5 bases). Trimming cost V 5 bases and J 7 bases, with 16 bases left between them. CDR3 length: 14 amino acids. Germline lookup yields CDR1 SGHDT and CDR2 YYEEEE. Here the CDR3 DNA reads TGTGCCAGCAGTTCTGGGGTCGGGGTTAACATTCAGTACTTC. Amino acid sequence: CASSSGVGVNIQYF.

This clonotype was detected once. The gene calls are TRBV30 and TRBJ1-4; D is ambiguous. Per the germline V gene, CDR1 is GTSNPN and CDR2 is SVGIG (reference sequence). The CDR3 contains 15 residues. V was clipped by 4 bases and J by 4 bases, with 16 bases between them. This CDR3 is CAWTRAGVLNEKLFF. In DNA form, the CDR3 reads TGTGCCTGGACCAGAGCCGGGGTACTTAATGAAAAACTGTTTTTT.

The chain couples TRBV7-2 to TRBJ1-5; D perhaps matches TRBD1 (6 bases). Trimming removed 2 bases at V and 9 bases at J, with 17 bases between. From germline, CDR1 is SGHTA and CDR2 FQGNSA. This CDR3 has 15 amino acids. For the CDR3, the DNA is TGTGCCAGCAGCTTACAGCAGGGGCCCCGCGGGCCCCAGCATTTT. Protein: CASSLQQGPRGPQHF.

DNA for the CDR3: TGTGCCAGCAGTTTAAGGAGGGGGATCGTAGCCAAAAACATTCAGTACTTC. Its translation is CASSLRRGIVAKNIQYF. The rearrangement joins TRBV12-3 or TRBV12-4 to TRBJ2-4; D tentatively fits TRBD1 or TRBD2 (6 bases each). The CDR3 has 17 amino acids. V gave up 2 bases and J gave up 0 bases, with 14 bases separating them.

In the case of this clonotype: A junction end diverges from the germline sequence, so it may reflect a read error. CDR3 coding DNA: TGTGCCAGCACTTTATCACCTAACTATGGCTACACCTTC. Protein sequence: CASTLSPNYGYTF. The rearrangement links TRBV12-3 or TRBV12-4 to TRBJ1-2; no definite D call. CDR3 length equals 13 residues.

The chain joins TRBV30 to TRBJ2-2; TRBD2 matches 7 bases. The CDR3 length is 14 residues. From germline, CDR1 is GTSNPN and CDR2 SVGIG (reference sequence). Trimming at V came to 8 bases and at J to 7 bases, leaving 13 bases not matched to a gene. The CDR3: CAESERGGVGELFF. The CDR3 nucleotides are TGTGCCGAGTCGGAGCGGGGTGGGGTCGGGGAGCTGTTTTTT. The variable domain in full, with the rest retrieved from reference TRBV30 and TRBJ2-2, is SQTIHQWPATLVQPVGSPLSLECTVEGTSNPNLYWYRQAAGRGLQLLFYSVGIGQISSEVPQNLSASRPQDRQFILSSKKLLLSDSGFYLCAESERGGVGELFFGEGSRLTVL.

The rearrangement joins TRBV4-1 to TRBJ2-7; 7 bases fit TRBD2. V gave up 3 bases and J gave up 3 bases; unmatched junction bases: 11. The CDR3 covers 16 residues. Per the germline V gene, CDR1 is MGHRA and CDR2 is YSYEKL. The CDR3 nucleotides are TGCGCCAGCAGCCACCGAGCGGGGACTAATTTCTACGAGCAGTACTTC. This codes for CASSHRAGTNFYEQYF.

The V gene is TRBV12-3 or TRBV12-4, the J gene TRBJ2-7; D gene ambiguous. V was trimmed by 2 bases and J by 4 bases, leaving 9 bases between them. CDR3 length: 13 residues. CDR3 protein: CASSLYRQYEQYF. CDR3 in DNA: TGTGCCAGCAGTTTATACCGGCAATACGAGCAGTACTTC.

This chain joins TRBV13 and TRBJ2-7; 9 bases fit TRBD2. Germline V gene data show CDR1 as PRHDT and CDR2 as FYEKMQ (reference sequence). The V and J ends lost 0 bases and 5 bases, in that order; junction bases with no gene match: 5. The CDR3 runs to 15 residues. The CDR3 sequence is CASSLGRGGANEQYF. The CDR3 DNA sequence: TGTGCCAGCAGCTTAGGCCGCGGGGGGGCCAACGAGCAGTACTTC.

CDR3 in DNA: TGTGCCATACCCCGGGCCTCGGATAGGGAGACCCAGTACTTC. This translates into CAIPRASDRETQYF. The chain carries TRBV2 and TRBJ2-5; D gene uncertain. In germline, CDR1 is SNHLY, CDR2 FYNNEI. The CDR3 runs to 14 residues. V lost 10 bases to trimming and J lost 5 bases, with 20 bases between them.